Following are 32 T cell receptor beta chains from one sample sequenced in a study of cytomegalovirus exposure and HLA in healthy donors. Use of 60 Vbeta and 13 Jbeta primers characterized the PCR. TCRdb's table, derived via immunoSEQ multiplex PCR, lists solely in-frame clones and lacks some. Of around 160,000 clones detected, around four fifths appear once; the ten largest clones hold around 4.1%. Sequences were obtained from PBMCs. These receptors originate from a man in his fifties in good health and CMV-seropositive.

The chain recombines TRBV4-1 with TRBJ2-3; TRBD2 matches at 13 bases. Germline V gene data show CDR1 as MGHRA and CDR2 as YSYEKL. Trimming took 0 bases from V and 6 from J; bases not matched to a gene: 9. There are 18 residues in the CDR3. The chain's CDR3 is CASSQDHTSGGASDTQYF. The CDR3 DNA reads TGCGCCAGCAGCCAAGACCATACTAGCGGGGGGGCTAGCGATACGCAGTATTTT.

About this clone: Additional DNA sequences in this sample encode the identical CDR3. The V and J genes are TRBV9 and TRBJ1-3; no definite D call. Trimming shortened V by 4 bases and J by 4 bases, and 15 bases separated the two germline ends. The CDR3 is made up of 15 amino acids. Germline loops: CDR1 SGDLS, CDR2 YYNGEE. The CDR3 sequence: CASSPPVGGGNTIYF. The CDR3 region has the DNA TGTGCCAGCAGCCCTCCAGTAGGAGGGGGAAACACCATATATTTT.

The V gene is TRBV2, the J gene TRBJ1-5; maybe TRBD1 (5 bases). Trimming pared 3 bases from V and 4 bases from J, leaving 7 bases between. Germline V gives CDR1 SNHLY, CDR2 FYNNEI. CDR3 length: 13 residues. CDR3 nucleotides: TGTGCCAGCAGTGATGGGGGGAATCAGCCCCAGCATTTT. Its protein product is CASSDGGNQPQHF.

This clone has only a few counts. The genes are TRBV6-5 and TRBJ2-7; 9 bases fit TRBD1. The trim removed 4 bases at V and 4 bases at J, leaving 11 bases unmatched. Germline CDR1 is MNHEY and CDR2 is SVGAGI. This CDR3 is built from 16 residues. CDR3 residues: CASSSAHTGTGYEQYF. The CDR3 bases are TGTGCCAGCAGTTCGGCCCATACCGGGACAGGGTACGAGCAGTACTTC.

The chain joins TRBV7-2 to TRBJ2-4; D remains unclear. This CDR3 is 17 amino acids long. Germline V CDR1 and CDR2: SGHTA, FQGNSA. V was pared by 4 bases and J by 6 bases, with 22 bases between. The CDR3 DNA reads TGTGCCAGCAGCTCAAACTCCCGCGCGGCATCGGGAAACATTCAGTACTTC. This sequence encodes CASSSNSRAASGNIQYF.

The rearrangement uses TRBV6-6 and TRBJ1-1; D perhaps matches TRBD1 (5 bases). The germline V gene has CDR1 MNHNY and CDR2 SVGAGI (reference sequence). Trimming stripped 3 bases from V and 3 bases from J, with 17 bases between. CDR3 length: 16 residues. This CDR3 reads CASSYYSAGIHTEAFF. CDR3 DNA: TGTGCCAGCAGTTATTATAGTGCAGGGATTCACACTGAAGCTTTCTTT.

This clone was recorded a few times. The rearrangement joins TRBV19 to TRBJ1-2; 9 bases are a match to TRBD1. The CDR3 loop spans 14 amino acids. V was pared by 8 bases and J by 5 bases, with 9 bases of the junction left unmatched. Per the germline V gene, CDR1 is LNHDA and CDR2 is SQIVND (reference sequence). The CDR3 DNA is TGTGCCAGTCGCCCGGGACAGGGTTGGTATGGCTACACCTTC. This translates into CASRPGQGWYGYTF.

This clone was seen a single time. The chain carries TRBV5-8 and TRBJ1-6; 7 bases fit TRBD1. The CDR3 is made up of 15 amino acids. After removal of 4 bases from V and 4 bases from J, the junction contained 5 bases not matched to a gene. Looked up from germline, CDR1 is SGHTS and CDR2 is YDEGEE. CDR3 in DNA: TGTGCCAGCAGCCCCCTGGGACAGTATAATTCACCCCTCCACTTT. Amino acids: CASSPLGQYNSPLHF.

Only one count was recorded for this clone. Sequence at one end of the junction differs from germline and may be a read error. This sequence joins TRBV5-1 and TRBJ2-2, with D possibly being TRBD2 (6 bases). Per the germline V gene, CDR1 is SGHRS and CDR2 is YFSETQ. The CDR3 loop spans 15 amino acids. The CDR3: CASRYRTTNTGGLFF. CDR3 bases: TGCGCCAGCAGGTATCGCACTACGAACACCGGGGGGCTGTTTTTT.

This chain connects TRBV19 to TRBJ1-2; TRBD1 matches 7 bases. In germline, CDR1 is LNHDA, CDR2 SQIVND (reference sequence). The CDR3 is made up of 13 amino acids. Unmatched junction bases numbered 3, after V lost 4 bases and J lost 4 bases. CDR3 region: CASSRQGGYGYTF. CDR3 DNA sequence: TGTGCCAGTAGTAGACAGGGTGGCTATGGCTACACCTTC.

The genes are TRBV6-5 and TRBJ1-1; no clear D. There are 13 residues in the CDR3. Germline V gene lookup returns CDR1 MNHEY and CDR2 SVGAGI. Trimming pared 0 bases from V and 5 bases from J, leaving 7 bases between. CDR3 DNA sequence: TGTGCCAGCAGTTACTCGACCGGGACTGAAGCTTTCTTT. It translates to CASSYSTGTEAFF.

In its sample, this clone was seen a few times. The chain employs TRBV5-6 and TRBJ2-1; 8 positions match TRBD2. Losses at the gene ends were 0 bases for V and 2 bases for J; bases not matched to a gene: 4. The germline V gene has CDR1 SGHDT and CDR2 YYEEEE. This CDR3 contains 16 residues. This CDR3 reads CASSLAGSGTYNEQFF. For the CDR3, the DNA is TGTGCCAGCAGCTTGGCCGGTAGCGGGACCTACAATGAGCAGTTCTTC.

The V and J genes are TRBV9 and TRBJ2-2, with a tentative D call TRBD1 (5 bases). This CDR3 has 12 amino acids. Trimming removed 3 bases at V and 6 bases at J, with 6 bases between. Germline CDR1 is SGDLS and CDR2 is YYNGEE. CDR3: CASSEGAGELFF. In DNA form, the CDR3 reads TGTGCCAGCAGCGAAGGGGCCGGGGAGCTGTTTTTT.

This clone was observed a single time. This chain links TRBV5-1 with TRBJ1-1; 9 bases are a match to TRBD1. The V gene's germline CDR1 is SGHRS and CDR2 YFSETQ. Trimming removed 0 bases from V and 5 bases from J; junction bases left unmatched: 5. The CDR3 length is 15 residues. The CDR3 is CASSLVGQGQTEAFF. CDR3 sequence (DNA): TGCGCCAGCAGCTTGGTTGGACAGGGGCAAACTGAAGCTTTCTTT.

The chain carries TRBV4-1 and TRBJ2-3, with 8 bases lining up with TRBD1. The CDR3 has 16 residues. Germline V gives CDR1 MGHRA, CDR2 YSYEKL. The V segment lost 6 bases and the J segment 0 bases; nucleotides outside the gene matches: 8. In nucleotides, the CDR3 is TGCGCCAGCAGTCGACAGGGGCTTACTAGCACAGATACGCAGTATTTT. Amino acids: CASSRQGLTSTDTQYF.

The V gene is TRBV4-2, the J gene TRBJ1-1; D might be TRBD1 (6 bases). The CDR3 runs 15 residues. V lost 0 bases, J lost 1 base, and 9 bases lay in between. CDR1 and CDR2 from the germline V gene are LGHNA and YNFKEQ. The CDR3 is CASSQEYRENTEAFF. The CDR3 coding sequence is TGTGCCAGCAGCCAAGAGTACAGGGAGAACACTGAAGCTTTCTTT.

This sequence joins TRBV6-6 and TRBJ1-2; the D gene is possibly TRBD1 (5 bases). The germline V gene encodes CDR1 MNHNY and CDR2 SVGAGI (reference sequence). The CDR3 is 13 residues long. Deletions cut 7 bases from V and 3 bases from J, with 12 bases between. The CDR3 is CASTGQRDYGYTF. The CDR3 DNA reads as TGTGCCAGCACTGGACAAAGGGACTATGGCTACACCTTC.

This chain links TRBV5-1 with TRBJ2-5; 7 bases map to TRBD2. The V segment lost 1 base and the J segment 1 base; nucleotides outside the gene matches: 4. The CDR3 is 15 amino acids. CDR1 is SGHRS and CDR2 is YFSETQ in the germline V gene. The CDR3 coding sequence is TGCGCCAGCAGCTTGAGTGGCGGGGGCCAAGAGACCCAGTACTTC. This codes for CASSLSGGGQETQYF.

This chain uses TRBV4-2 with TRBJ1-4; 8 nucleotides align to TRBD1. Germline V gives CDR1 LGHNA, CDR2 YNFKEQ. Germline trimming cut 3 bases from V and 7 bases from J; bases unmatched to any gene: 10. The length of the CDR3 is 16 residues. For the CDR3, the DNA is TGTGCCAGCAGCCAGGGGGGAGACAGGGGACTTGAAAAACTGTTTTTT. As protein: CASSQGGDRGLEKLFF.

J is TRBJ2-5 and V is TRBV4-3, with 7 bases matching TRBD1. The ends lost 4 bases at V and 11 bases at J; junction bases unmatched: 7. In germline, CDR1 is LGHNA, CDR2 YSLEER. CDR3 length: 12 residues. DNA for the CDR3: TGCGCCAGCAGCCCTGACAGGGTAACGCAGTACTTC. This encodes CASSPDRVTQYF.

The chain combines TRBV2 with TRBJ2-5; 8 nucleotides agree with TRBD2. The J call is doubtful: the DNA matches TRBJ2-7 better. Looked up from germline, CDR1 is SNHLY and CDR2 is FYNNEI. This CDR3 has 15 residues. In DNA form, the CDR3 reads TGTGCCAGCAGTGACTTAAGCGGGAGCGCCCACGAGCAGTACTTC. Translating gives CASSDLSGSAHEQYF.

The chain couples TRBV27 to TRBJ2-7; D gene uncertain. V lost 2 bases and J lost 3, with 5 bases in between. CDR3 length equals 12 residues. Germline CDR1 is MNHEY and CDR2 is SMNVEV (reference sequence). The CDR3 loop reads CASSLPHYEQYF. CDR3 sequence (DNA): TGTGCCAGCAGTTTACCCCACTACGAGCAGTACTTC.

This clone appeared a few times. This chain uses TRBV6-5 with TRBJ1-1; 8 nucleotides line up with TRBD1. The CDR3 covers 15 residues. Germline loops: CDR1 MNHEY, CDR2 SVGAGI. Trimming at V came to 5 bases and at J to 1 base, leaving 6 bases not matched to a gene. The CDR3 protein is CASSRTGTGNTEAFF. CDR3 sequence (DNA): TGTGCCAGCAGTAGAACCGGGACAGGGAACACTGAAGCTTTCTTT.

The chain employs TRBV10-3 and TRBJ2-5; possibly TRBD2 for D (5 bases). CDR1 and CDR2 from the germline V gene are ENHRY and SYGVKD. Between the trimmed V and J ends, which lost 6 bases and 3 bases, there was a span of 8 bases. CDR3 length: 12 amino acids. DNA for the CDR3: TGTGCCATCAGCGGAGGAGAAGAGACCCAGTACTTC. This codes for CAISGGEETQYF.

The DNA of the CDR3 is TGTGCCAGCAGTTCCGACAGGGGGCCCGGGGAGCTGTTTTTT. This sequence encodes CASSSDRGPGELFF. The rearrangement uses TRBV27 and TRBJ2-2; 10 bases line up with TRBD1. The junction had 2 bases not matched to a gene; V was cut back by 4 bases and J by 6 bases. The CDR3 consists of 14 residues. Germline CDR1 MNHEY, CDR2 SMNVEV (reference sequence).

CDR3 protein: CASSSTASYEQYF. The CDR3 DNA reads TGTGCCAGCAGCTCGACAGCCTCCTACGAGCAGTACTTC. The genes are TRBV5-4 and TRBJ2-7, with D possibly being TRBD1 (5 bases). The ends were cut back, 3 bases at V and 0 bases at J, with 7 bases in the middle. Looked up from germline, CDR1 is SGHNT and CDR2 is YYREEE (reference sequence). This CDR3 contains 13 residues. Supplemented by reference TRBV5-4 and TRBJ2-7, the full variable domain reads ETGVTQSPTHLIKTRGQQVTLRCSSQSGHNTVSWYQQALGQGPQFIFQYYREEENGRGNFPPRFSGLQFPNYSSELNVNALELDDSALYLCASSSTASYEQYFGPGTRLTVT.

The rearrangement uses TRBV10-3 and TRBJ1-2, with D perhaps TRBD1 (5 bases). Trimming took 7 bases from V and 7 from J, leaving 19 bases between them. Germline CDR1 reads ENHRY; CDR2 reads SYGVKD. This CDR3 is built from 14 residues. In DNA, the CDR3 is TGTGCCATCACCGAGCAGGGCTCAGGCTGTGGCTACACCTTC. Its protein product is CAITEQGSGCGYTF.

The gene calls are TRBV7-2 and TRBJ2-2, with a possible D match to TRBD2 (6 bases). V was pared by 5 bases and J by 7 bases, with 11 bases between. The V gene's germline CDR1 is SGHTA and CDR2 FQGNSA. The CDR3 has 13 residues. The DNA for the CDR3 is TGTGCCAGCAGCCGACGGGGGATCGGGGAGCTGTTTTTT. It encodes CASSRRGIGELFF.

The chain recombines TRBV5-1 with TRBJ2-7, with 8 bases identical to TRBD2. V lost 4 bases to trimming and J lost 2 bases; unmatched junction nucleotides: 2. CDR3 length equals 13 residues. In germline, CDR1 is SGHRS, CDR2 YFSETQ. Here the CDR3 reads CASSQGLAYEQYF. DNA of the CDR3: TGCGCCAGCAGCCAGGGACTAGCCTACGAGCAGTACTTC.

The rearrangement uses TRBV9 and TRBJ2-7; a weak D match, TRBD1 (6 bases). V lost 3 bases and J 0 bases, leaving 16 bases between the germline ends. This CDR3 is 16 amino acids long. CDR1 SGDLS and CDR2 YYNGEE come from the germline V gene. The CDR3 region is CASSALARGASYEQYF. The DNA for the CDR3 is TGTGCCAGCAGCGCCCTCGCCAGGGGCGCCTCCTACGAGCAGTACTTC.

The table lists this clone with a count of one. The chain combines TRBV4-1 with TRBJ2-1; 7 nucleotides match TRBD2. CDR1 is MGHRA and CDR2 is YSYEKL in the germline V gene. CDR3 length equals 14 residues. The ends lost 5 bases at V and 8 bases at J; junction bases unmatched: 9. Here the CDR3 reads CASSFRTSGDEQFF. The CDR3 coding sequence is TGCGCCAGCAGCTTTAGGACTAGTGGCGATGAGCAGTTCTTC.

This chain joins TRBV18 and TRBJ1-1; D call uncertain. This CDR3 is built from 14 residues. Trimming shortened V by 10 bases and J by 1 base, and 16 bases separated the two germline ends. Germline assignment: CDR1 KGHSH and CDR2 LQKENI. CDR3 sequence reads: CAITKEGPNTEAFF. The CDR3 coding sequence is TGTGCCATCACCAAGGAGGGCCCGAACACTGAAGCTTTCTTT.